The rows below give T cell receptor beta chains drawn from one sample of a study of patients and donors after allogeneic stem cell transplantation. Each CDR3 protein is one row after TCRdb ran MiXCR on the RT-PCR reads. The table records 200,000 to 250,000 distinct CDR3 sequences, 12% to 15% of them present only once. Sequenced sample: blood, either unsorted or a sorted T cell fraction (not recorded which). The source is a human donor who was either an allogeneic HSCT recipient or a stem cell or donor lymphocyte infusion donor (not recorded which). It is not recorded whose cells these are; they may come from a transplant donor. Each CDR3 is given with its conserved first and last residue. Each record gives: CDR3 DNA, CDR3 protein, J gene, clone size, D gene, V gene. A D gene is named only where the DNA matches it firmly. Clone sizes are given selectively: once, few, many, or a class where the clone is expanded.

CDR3nt: TGTGCCACCAGCAGAGCTAGCGGGAGCCCAGATACGCAGTATTTT
CDR3aa: CATSRASGSPDTQYF
j_gene: TRBJ2-3
abundance: NA
d_gene: TRBD2
v_gene: TRBV15

CDR3nt: TGTGCCAGCACCCCACAGGGTATACACCAAGAGACCCAGTACTTC
CDR3aa: CASTPQGIHQETQYF
j_gene: TRBJ2-5
abundance: NA
d_gene: NA
v_gene: TRBV7-2

CDR3nt: TGTGCCAGCAGCTTTACGAGGGGCTGGACTAGCGGGGGGGCCAATGAGCAGTTCTTC
CDR3aa: CASSFTRGWTSGGANEQFF
j_gene: TRBJ2-1
abundance: many
d_gene: TRBD2
v_gene: TRBV7-3

CDR3nt: TGTGCCAGCAGTGAAGCGGATCGGTACACTGAAGCTTTCTTT
CDR3aa: CASSEADRYTEAFF
j_gene: TRBJ1-1
abundance: many
d_gene: NA
v_gene: TRBV6-1

CDR3nt: TGTGCCAGCAGTTACTCGAGGAAGACCCAAGAGACCCAGTACTTC
CDR3aa: CASSYSRKTQETQYF
j_gene: TRBJ2-5
abundance: few
d_gene: NA
v_gene: TRBV6-5

CDR3nt: TGTGCCAGCAGCTCGAGACCGGGACAGCTCACTGAAGCTTTCTTT
CDR3aa: CASSSRPGQLTEAFF
j_gene: TRBJ1-1
abundance: few
d_gene: TRBD1
v_gene: TRBV7-2

CDR3nt: TGTGCCAGCAGCTTAGAGGCGGGAATGAGAGATACGCAGTATTTT
CDR3aa: CASSLEAGMRDTQYF
j_gene: TRBJ2-3
abundance: NA
d_gene: NA
v_gene: TRBV7-2

CDR3nt: TGTGCCAGCAACAGTGTAGCGGGGGGGCCTTTCCCAGAGACCCAGTACTTC
CDR3aa: CASNSVAGGPFPETQYF
j_gene: TRBJ2-5
abundance: many
d_gene: TRBD2
v_gene: TRBV7-2

CDR3nt: TGTGCCAGCAGCTTGAGAGGTTCGGTAGAGACCCAGTACTTC
CDR3aa: CASSLRGSVETQYF
j_gene: TRBJ2-5
abundance: many
d_gene: NA
v_gene: TRBV5-4

CDR3nt: TGCAGTGTGCCGGGTAGCAATCAGCCCCAGCATTTT
CDR3aa: CSVPGSNQPQHF
j_gene: TRBJ1-5
abundance: few
d_gene: NA
v_gene: TRBV20-1

CDR3nt: TGTGCCAGCAGGGAAGGTGACAGGGGGTTTAATAATTCACCCCTCCACTTT
CDR3aa: CASREGDRGFNNSPLHF
j_gene: TRBJ1-6
abundance: few
d_gene: TRBD1
v_gene: TRBV2

CDR3nt: TGTGCCAGCAGTTACCTGGCAGACTACAATGAGCAGTTCTTC
CDR3aa: CASSYLADYNEQFF
j_gene: TRBJ2-1
abundance: many
d_gene: NA
v_gene: TRBV6-2/TRBV6-3

CDR3nt: TGCGCCAGCAGCTTGGGTGCTAGCGGGAACTACGAGCAGTACTTC
CDR3aa: CASSLGASGNYEQYF
j_gene: TRBJ2-7
abundance: few
d_gene: TRBD2
v_gene: TRBV5-1

CDR3nt: TGTGCCAGCAGCCAAGATCGGCTCACCGGGGAGCTGTTTTTT
CDR3aa: CASSQDRLTGELFF
j_gene: TRBJ2-2
abundance: NA
d_gene: NA
v_gene: TRBV3-1

CDR3nt: TGTGCCAGCAGTCCCCAAAATGAGCAGTTCTTC
CDR3aa: CASSPQNEQFF
j_gene: TRBJ2-1
abundance: many
d_gene: NA
v_gene: TRBV12-3/TRBV12-4

CDR3nt: TGTGCCAGCAGTGGTCCCGAGGAAAACTATGGCTACACCTTC
CDR3aa: CASSGPEENYGYTF
j_gene: TRBJ1-2
abundance: NA
d_gene: NA
v_gene: TRBV2

CDR3nt: TGCAGTGCAAGGACTAGCGGGGGCCCAGATTACAATGAGCAGTTCTTC
CDR3aa: CSARTSGGPDYNEQFF
j_gene: TRBJ2-1
abundance: NA
d_gene: TRBD2
v_gene: TRBV20-1

CDR3nt: TGTGCCAGCAGGTCCAGAAACTCGTTGTACCAAGAGACCCAGTACTTC
CDR3aa: CASRSRNSLYQETQYF
j_gene: TRBJ2-5
abundance: NA
d_gene: NA
v_gene: TRBV5-4

CDR3nt: TGTGCCAGCAGTACTGGGGCTATACCCTCCTACGAGCAGTACTTC
CDR3aa: CASSTGAIPSYEQYF
j_gene: TRBJ2-7
abundance: many
d_gene: NA
v_gene: TRBV6-1

CDR3nt: TGTGCCAGCAGCGGGTCTAGCACAGATACGCAGTATTTT
CDR3aa: CASSGSSTDTQYF
j_gene: TRBJ2-3
abundance: many
d_gene: NA
v_gene: TRBV6-1

CDR3nt: TGTGCCAGCAGTGAGACTGACGGGGTTAGCAATCAGCCCCAGCATTTT
CDR3aa: CASSETDGVSNQPQHF
j_gene: TRBJ1-5
abundance: few
d_gene: NA
v_gene: TRBV2

CDR3nt: TGTGCCAGCAGTGAACTGGCGGGGGGCGCGGGAGAGCAGTACTTC
CDR3aa: CASSELAGGAGEQYF
j_gene: TRBJ2-7
abundance: NA
d_gene: TRBD2
v_gene: TRBV2

CDR3nt: TGTGCCAGCAGTGGTGACAGGGCGGGTCAGCCCCAGCATTTT
CDR3aa: CASSGDRAGQPQHF
j_gene: TRBJ1-5
abundance: NA
d_gene: TRBD1
v_gene: TRBV6-2/TRBV6-3

CDR3nt: TGCGCCAGCAGCTTGACGGGGATGGGTCACCCCCAGCATTTT
CDR3aa: CASSLTGMGHPQHF
j_gene: TRBJ1-5
abundance: NA
d_gene: NA
v_gene: TRBV5-1

CDR3nt: TGTGCCAGCCCCCGGGAGCGGGGGTCCACAGATACGCAGTATTTT
CDR3aa: CASPRERGSTDTQYF
j_gene: TRBJ2-3
abundance: few
d_gene: TRBD2
v_gene: TRBV6-1

CDR3nt: TGTGCCAGCAGCAGGGACTACACAGATACGCAGTATTTT
CDR3aa: CASSRDYTDTQYF
j_gene: TRBJ2-3
abundance: many
d_gene: TRBD2
v_gene: TRBV2

CDR3nt: TGTGCCAGCAGCTTACAGGGAACGGTCAAACAGCCCCAGCATTTT
CDR3aa: CASSLQGTVKQPQHF
j_gene: TRBJ1-5
abundance: NA
d_gene: NA
v_gene: TRBV7-8

CDR3nt: TGTGCCAGTCAACAAGCGGGCACAGATACGCAGTATTTT
CDR3aa: CASQQAGTDTQYF
j_gene: TRBJ2-3
abundance: many
d_gene: NA
v_gene: TRBV9

CDR3nt: TGTGCCAGCAGGTCCGGGACAGGGCCCTATGGCTACACCTTC
CDR3aa: CASRSGTGPYGYTF
j_gene: TRBJ1-2
abundance: few
d_gene: TRBD1
v_gene: TRBV5-4

CDR3nt: TGTGCCAGCAGTTACAAGGATCAGCCCCAGCATTTT
CDR3aa: CASSYKDQPQHF
j_gene: TRBJ1-5
abundance: few
d_gene: NA
v_gene: TRBV6-6

CDR3nt: TGTGCCAGCAGGCTCCGACAGGGAATGGGTCTAACTGAAGCTTTCTTT
CDR3aa: CASRLRQGMGLTEAFF
j_gene: TRBJ1-1
abundance: many
d_gene: TRBD1
v_gene: TRBV6-1

CDR3nt: TGTGCCAGCATTACAGGGTCTGAAGCTTTCTTT
CDR3aa: CASITGSEAFF
j_gene: TRBJ1-1
abundance: few
d_gene: NA
v_gene: TRBV28

CDR3nt: TGTGCCAGCAGCTTAGCGGGCAACCCAAGAGATGACTTC
CDR3aa: CASSLAGNPRDDF
j_gene: TRBJ2-7
abundance: few
d_gene: NA
v_gene: TRBV7-9

CDR3nt: TGTGCCAGCAGCTTAGCTTTCCTGACAGATACGCAGTATTTT
CDR3aa: CASSLAFLTDTQYF
j_gene: TRBJ2-3
abundance: NA
d_gene: NA
v_gene: TRBV7-6

CDR3nt: TGCGCCAGCAGCGGGGGACAGTACCTCTACACCTTC
CDR3aa: CASSGGQYLYTF
j_gene: TRBJ1-2
abundance: many
d_gene: TRBD1
v_gene: TRBV5-1

CDR3nt: TGTGCCAGCAGACCCGGGACAGGTCCCTACGAGCAGTACTTC
CDR3aa: CASRPGTGPYEQYF
j_gene: TRBJ2-7
abundance: many
d_gene: TRBD1
v_gene: TRBV6-1

CDR3nt: TGTGCCAGCAGCGCGACCGGGACAGGGTTCTACGAGCAGTACTTC
CDR3aa: CASSATGTGFYEQYF
j_gene: TRBJ2-7
abundance: few
d_gene: TRBD1
v_gene: TRBV9

CDR3nt: TGTGCCAGCAGCGTAGACCCTCCACAGGGGGTGGCCGGTGAAGCTTTCTTT
CDR3aa: CASSVDPPQGVAGEAFF
j_gene: TRBJ1-1
abundance: few
d_gene: TRBD1
v_gene: TRBV9

CDR3nt: TGTGCCAGTAGTACTGGGCTGGACAGGGACAAGGAGACCCAGTACTTC
CDR3aa: CASSTGLDRDKETQYF
j_gene: TRBJ2-5
abundance: few
d_gene: TRBD1
v_gene: TRBV19

CDR3nt: TGCGCCAGCAGCCAAGTCGGAGGGCAGGCCAACTATGGCTACACCTTC
CDR3aa: CASSQVGGQANYGYTF
j_gene: TRBJ1-2
abundance: NA
d_gene: NA
v_gene: TRBV4-1